Reported below is one T cell receptor beta chain. Its cognate antigen is unknown. Described time point: pretreatment peripheral blood. Each patient gave between 1 and 8 samples, pretreatment and on-treatment. The CDR3 length is 15 residues. Germline V gene data show CDR1 as SGDLS and CDR2 as YYNGEE. The V and J ends lost 3 bases and 0 bases, in that order; junction bases with no gene match: 2. This specimen belongs to a study of PD-L1 blockade in urothelial cancer. Study information: Every 3 weeks, patients received intravenous atezolizumab 1,200 mg, beginning 2014. Study findings and constraints: Durable benefit was linked to greater 3-week expansion of tumor-associated blood clones.

Only in-frame clones appear in the TCRdb table, and some are missing; sequencing was by immunoSEQ multiplex PCR. Here the sample spans roughly 120,000 clones, about 81% being singletons. Sequencing was performed on PBMCs, taken around atezolizumab (anti-PD-L1) treatment. J is TRBJ1-2 and V is TRBV9, with 10 bases aligning to TRBD1. The sequence was collected from a man over 45 with urothelial cancer. The CDR3, as DNA: TGTGCCAGCAGCGCCGGACAGGGGGCTAACTATGGCTACACCTTC. Amino acid sequence: CASSAGQGANYGYTF.